Listed below are T cell receptor beta chains from one sample, sequenced in a study of shared clonotypes between healthy human individuals. Sequencing was performed with immunoSEQ multiplex PCR; in TCRdb, only in-frame clones are kept and a portion is missing. The repertoire holds some 2 million clones, with less than 95% as singletons. Sequenced input: naive CD8+ T cells sorted from blood. All receptors come from a man younger than 30 in good health. The CDR3 runs from the conserved cysteine through the conserved F or W. D genes are given only for firm matches. The size entry is marked missing in some rows and otherwise reads once, few, many or a size class.

clone_size,v_call,d_call,j_call,cdr3_aa,cdr3_nt
NA,TRBV15,NA,TRBJ1-6,CATSPTRGMSSPLHF,TGTGCCACCAGCCCGACGCGGGGAATGAGCTCACCCCTCCACTTT
NA,TRBV6-1,NA,TRBJ1-6,CASSEESSYNSPLHF,TGTGCCAGCAGTGAGGAAAGCTCCTATAATTCACCCCTCCACTTT
NA,TRBV10-2,NA,TRBJ2-7,CASSLDTRVDEQYF,TGCGCCAGCAGTCTAGACACCCGGGTAGACGAGCAGTACTTC
once,TRBV7-9,TRBD2,TRBJ2-5,CASRPPSGGPYQETQYF,TGTGCCAGCAGGCCACCTAGCGGGGGGCCGTACCAAGAGACCCAGTACTTC
NA,TRBV28,TRBD1,TRBJ1-5,CASSLCQGTELCSNQPQHF,TGTGCCAGCAGTTTATGCCAGGGGACAGAGCTCTGTAGCAATCAGCCCCAGCATTTT
NA,TRBV19,TRBD2,TRBJ2-7,CASSMREGYEQYF,TGTGCCAGTAGTATGAGGGAGGGCTACGAGCAGTACTTC
NA,TRBV5-1,NA,TRBJ2-7,CASSHGGENYEQYF,TGCGCCAGCAGCCACGGAGGGGAAAACTACGAGCAGTACTTC
NA,TRBV10-1,NA,TRBJ2-5,CASSEWSGDF,TGCGCCAGCAGTGAGTGGTCGGGGGACTTC
NA,TRBV6-5,TRBD1,TRBJ1-2,CASRLGQGSNYGYTF,TGTGCCAGCAGATTGGGACAGGGCTCTAACTATGGCTACACCTTC
NA,TRBV13,TRBD1,TRBJ1-1,CASSPSRQGFESEAFF,TGTGCCAGCAGCCCCTCCCGACAGGGGTTTGAGTCTGAAGCTTTCTTT
NA,TRBV7-6,NA,TRBJ2-7,CASSLGGHEQYF,TGTGCCAGCAGCTTAGGAGGGCACGAGCAGTACTTC
NA,TRBV9,TRBD1,TRBJ2-7,CASSASGTGSYEQYF,TGTGCCAGCAGCGCCTCCGGGACAGGATCCTACGAGCAGTACTTC
NA,TRBV28,NA,TRBJ2-3,CASSMPRQELGTDTQYF,TGTGCCAGCAGTATGCCCCGACAGGAACTCGGCACAGATACGCAGTATTTT
NA,TRBV5-6,NA,TRBJ1-2,CASSLGPGGLGYGYTF,TGTGCCAGCAGCTTGGGGCCCGGCGGACTCGGCTATGGCTACACCTTC
NA,TRBV7-8,NA,TRBJ2-6,CASKWMTGAGGANVLTF,TGTGCCAGCAAGTGGATGACGGGAGCTGGCGGGGCCAACGTCCTGACTTTC
NA,TRBV7-9,NA,TRBJ2-7,CASCGWASYEQYF,TGTGCCAGCTGTGGATGGGCAAGCTACGAGCAGTACTTC
NA,TRBV5-1,NA,TRBJ2-7,CASSLTGSAYEQYF,TGCGCCAGCAGCTTGACAGGGTCCGCCTACGAGCAGTACTTC
NA,TRBV30,NA,TRBJ2-2,CAWNQGNTGELFF,TGTGCCTGGAATCAGGGGAACACCGGGGAGCTGTTTTTT
once,TRBV19,NA,TRBJ1-4,CASSSSWGRDPEKLFF,TGTGCCAGTAGTAGCTCCTGGGGGCGCGATCCCGAAAAACTGTTTTTT
NA,TRBV10-1,TRBD1,TRBJ2-7,CASSEGQGAYEQYF,TGCGCCAGCAGTGAGGGACAGGGGGCCTACGAGCAGTACTTC
NA,TRBV5-6,NA,TRBJ2-1,CASSTGPFDEQFF,TGTGCCAGCAGCACGGGACCCTTCGATGAGCAGTTCTTC
NA,TRBV28,NA,TRBJ2-7,CASSQGRTYEQYF,TGTGCCAGCAGTCAGGGGAGAACCTACGAGCAGTACTTC
once,TRBV7-9,TRBD1,TRBJ2-3,CASSLAGTGGTDTQYF,TGTGCCAGCAGCTTAGCCGGGACAGGAGGGACAGATACGCAGTATTTT
NA,TRBV13,NA,TRBJ2-7,CASSLTGGDSHYEQYF,TGTGCCAGCAGCCTCACCGGCGGGGACAGTCACTACGAGCAGTACTTC
NA,TRBV30,NA,TRBJ1-2,CAWHQEREGDYGYTF,TGTGCCTGGCATCAAGAACGGGAGGGGGACTATGGCTACACCTTC